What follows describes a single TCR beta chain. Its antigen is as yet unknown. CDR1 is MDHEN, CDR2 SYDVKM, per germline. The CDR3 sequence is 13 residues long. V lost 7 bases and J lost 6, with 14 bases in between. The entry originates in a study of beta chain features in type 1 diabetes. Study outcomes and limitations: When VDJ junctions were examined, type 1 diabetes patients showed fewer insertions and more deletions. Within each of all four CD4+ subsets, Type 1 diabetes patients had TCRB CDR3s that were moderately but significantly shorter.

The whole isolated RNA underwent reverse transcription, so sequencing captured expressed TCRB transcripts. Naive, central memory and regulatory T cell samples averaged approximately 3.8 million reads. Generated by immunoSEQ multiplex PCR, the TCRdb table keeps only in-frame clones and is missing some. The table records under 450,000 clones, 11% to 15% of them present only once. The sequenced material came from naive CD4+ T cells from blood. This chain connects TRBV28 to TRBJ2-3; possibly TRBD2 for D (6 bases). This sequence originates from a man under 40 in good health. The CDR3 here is CASKRVSSDTQYF. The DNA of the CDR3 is TGTGCCAGCAAGCGGGTCTCCTCGGATACGCAGTATTTT.